What follows are 16 T cell receptor beta chains derived from one specimen sequenced in a study of T cells in Graves' hyperthyroidism and ophthalmopathy. RNA transcripts provided the source from which TCR beta CDR3 regions were amplified. In the first-round RT-PCR of the TCR CDR3, the HTBI primer set was used. Via MiXCR, TCRdb re-called the multiplex PCR reads, giving one row per CDR3 protein. Among about 350,000 distinct CDR3 sequences listed, 13% to 15% were seen once. Sequencing input: blood. The receptors come from a woman aged 60 to 75 with Graves' ophthalmopathy.

This clonotype has at least ten counts. This chain joins TRBV28 and TRBJ2-1, with 11 bases identical to TRBD2. Trimming removed 2 bases from V and 7 bases from J; junction bases left unmatched: 4. Germline loops: CDR1 MDHEN, CDR2 SYDVKM. This CDR3 is 15 amino acids long. The CDR3 here is CASSLVASGRNEQFF. The CDR3 region has the DNA TGTGCCAGCAGTTTAGTGGCTAGCGGGAGGAATGAGCAGTTCTTC.

The sample holds one count of this clonotype. The chain's CDR3 is CASSYPGLAHEQYF. The CDR3, as DNA: TGTGCCAGCAGCTACCCCGGACTAGCGCACGAGCAGTACTTC. The rearrangement joins TRBV5-6 to TRBJ2-7; the match to TRBD2 covers 9 bases. The CDR3 has 14 amino acids. The germline V gene has CDR1 SGHDT and CDR2 YYEEEE. J was trimmed by 5 bases and V by 3 bases; bases with no gene match: 6.

The sample holds a few counts of this clonotype. J is TRBJ1-2 and V is TRBV28; 8 bases are a match to TRBD1. Trimming removed 6 bases from V and 2 bases from J; junction bases left unmatched: 11. The CDR3 length is 16 residues. Germline CDR1 and CDR2: MDHEN and SYDVKM. The CDR3 is CASSFQGASLNYGYTF. CDR3 bases: TGTGCCAGCAGCTTCCAGGGGGCGTCATTAAACTATGGCTACACCTTC.

The V and J genes are TRBV5-1 and TRBJ2-5, with 8 bases fitting TRBD1. Germline V gene data show CDR1 as SGHRS and CDR2 as YFSETQ. This CDR3 has 16 residues. Trimming at V came to 0 bases and at J to 0 bases, leaving 4 bases not matched to a gene. CDR3 residues: CASSLVGTGYQETQYF. The CDR3 DNA follows: TGCGCCAGCAGCTTGGTGGGGACAGGATACCAAGAGACCCAGTACTTC.

This clonotype was detected ten times or more. This chain joins TRBV27 and TRBJ2-3; 7 nucleotides match TRBD2. The germline V gene encodes CDR1 MNHEY and CDR2 SMNVEV (reference sequence). The CDR3 is 16 amino acids. Losses at the gene ends were 0 bases for V and 1 base for J; bases not matched to a gene: 4. CDR3: CASSLSPSGGTDTQYF. CDR3 nucleotide sequence: TGTGCCAGCAGTTTATCGCCTAGCGGAGGCACAGATACGCAGTATTTT.

This clonotype has only a few counts. This chain links TRBV9 with TRBJ2-1; D not certain. Per germline, CDR1 SGDLS and CDR2 YYNGEE. Trimming stripped 4 bases from V and 2 bases from J, with 13 bases between. This CDR3 has 15 residues. The CDR3 loop is CASSPSPSPYNEQFF. CDR3 DNA: TGTGCCAGCAGCCCCTCCCCCAGCCCCTACAATGAGCAGTTCTTC. The variable domain in full, with the rest retrieved from reference TRBV9 and TRBJ2-1, is DSGVTQTPKHLITATGQRVTLRCSPRSGDLSVYWYQQSLDQGLQFLIQYYNGEERAKGNILERFSAQQFPDLHSELNLSSLELGDSALYFCASSPSPSPYNEQFFGPGTRLTVL.

The chain couples TRBV25-1 to TRBJ2-7; D possibly uses TRBD1 or TRBD2 (5 bases each). CDR3 length: 12 residues. The germline V gene has CDR1 MGHDK and CDR2 SYGVNS. V was cut by 2 bases and J by 6 bases, with 8 bases left in between. The CDR3 DNA is TGTGCCAGCAGTGAAGGGGGACCCGAGCAGTACTTC. It codes for CASSEGGPEQYF.

This clonotype was detected a few times. The chain is built from TRBV19 and TRBJ1-5; D is perhaps TRBD1 (5 bases). Germline loops: CDR1 LNHDA, CDR2 SQIVND (reference sequence). The CDR3 is made up of 15 amino acids. Trimming shortened V by 7 bases and J by 5 bases, and 18 bases separated the two germline ends. The CDR3 sequence is CASTPRGGGDQPQHF. CDR3 nucleotides: TGTGCCAGTACCCCCCGGGGGGGGGGGGATCAGCCCCAGCATTTT.

This clonotype showed up many times. V and J are TRBV7-2 and TRBJ1-2, with D unresolved. Germline V gene sequence: CDR1 SGHTA, CDR2 FQGNSA. CDR3 length: 14 amino acids. The V gene lost 5 bases and the J gene lost 4 bases, with 14 bases spanning the gap. The CDR3 DNA sequence: TGTGCCAGCAGCCCGAGCTCGGGCCGCTATGGCTACACCTTC. Its translation is CASSPSSGRYGYTF.

The table lists this clonotype with a few counts. The chain couples TRBV6-2 or TRBV6-3 to TRBJ1-5, with TRBD1 matching 8 bases. The CDR3 extends over 14 amino acids. Germline-derived CDR1 and CDR2 are MNHEY and SVGEGT. The ends lost 7 bases at V and 1 base at J; junction bases unmatched: 3. Written as DNA, the CDR3 is TGTGCCAGCAAGAGACAGGGGAGCAATCAGCCCCAGCATTTT. It specifies CASKRQGSNQPQHF.

The CDR3 coding sequence is TGTGCCAGCAGCGGCAGGGTTTTTGCAGATACGCAGTATTTT. This translates into CASSGRVFADTQYF. V is TRBV7-6 and J is TRBJ2-3; TRBD1 is a possible D gene (5 bases). Germline CDR1 reads SGHVS; CDR2 reads FNYEAQ. Trimming shortened V by 5 bases and J by 4 bases, and 13 bases separated the two germline ends. The CDR3 totals 14 residues.

This sequence joins TRBV6-1 and TRBJ2-1; TRBD2 matches 7 bases. CDR1 is MNHNS, CDR2 SASEGT, per germline. This CDR3 is built from 16 residues. J gave up 6 bases and V 10 bases, and 18 bases lay outside the gene matches. The CDR3 is CATSPRTSMASNEQFF. The CDR3 coding sequence is TGTGCCACCTCCCCCCGGACTAGTATGGCGAGCAATGAGCAGTTCTTC.

J is TRBJ2-2 and V is TRBV20-1; D might be TRBD1 (5 bases). The CDR3 runs to 15 residues. CDR1 and CDR2 (germline): DFQATT, SNEGSKA (reference sequence). Trimming pared 5 bases from V and 4 bases from J, leaving 17 bases between. CDR3: CSAHAGFVGTGELFF. CDR3 bases: TGCAGTGCTCACGCAGGGTTTGTCGGCACCGGGGAGCTGTTTTTT.

This sequence joins TRBV19 and TRBJ2-7; D is possibly TRBD1 or TRBD2 (6 bases each). The CDR3 loop spans 14 amino acids. The V end lost 1 base, the J end lost 6 bases, and 13 bases lay between the germline ends. CDR1 and CDR2 from the germline V gene are LNHDA and SQIVND (reference sequence). CDR3 loop: CASSIGGRGREQYF. CDR3 bases: TGTGCCAGTAGTATAGGGGGACGGGGGCGCGAGCAGTACTTC.

This clonotype was observed a single time. V and J are TRBV12-3 or TRBV12-4 and TRBJ2-5, with 9 bases aligning to TRBD2. Trimming at V came to 4 bases and at J to 9 bases, leaving 12 bases not matched to a gene. The CDR3 sequence is 15 residues long. CDR3 in amino acids: CASSWDLAGSESQYF. The CDR3 DNA follows: TGTGCCAGCAGTTGGGACCTAGCGGGGAGTGAGTCCCAGTACTTC.

The chain is built from TRBV10-1 and TRBJ1-1, with a weak D call TRBD1 (6 bases). CDR3 length equals 15 residues. The germline V gene encodes CDR1 WNHNN and CDR2 SYGVQD (reference sequence). V gave up 8 bases and J gave up 1 base, with 17 bases separating them. This CDR3 is CASGPTGQPNTEAFF. The CDR3 region has the DNA TGCGCCAGCGGTCCGACAGGCCAACCGAACACTGAAGCTTTCTTT.